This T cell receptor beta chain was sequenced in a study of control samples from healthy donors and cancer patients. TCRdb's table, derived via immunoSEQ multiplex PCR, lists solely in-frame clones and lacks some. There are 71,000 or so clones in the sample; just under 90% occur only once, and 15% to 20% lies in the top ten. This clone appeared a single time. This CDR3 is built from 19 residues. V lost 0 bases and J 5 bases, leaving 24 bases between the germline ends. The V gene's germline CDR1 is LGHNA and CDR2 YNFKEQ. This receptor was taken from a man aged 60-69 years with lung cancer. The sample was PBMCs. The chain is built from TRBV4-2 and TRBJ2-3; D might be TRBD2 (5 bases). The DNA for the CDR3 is TGTGCCAGCAGCCAAGATGCGCGGAGCAGTGGAGGTAGTAGAGATACGCAGTATTTT. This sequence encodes CASSQDARSSGGSRDTQYF.